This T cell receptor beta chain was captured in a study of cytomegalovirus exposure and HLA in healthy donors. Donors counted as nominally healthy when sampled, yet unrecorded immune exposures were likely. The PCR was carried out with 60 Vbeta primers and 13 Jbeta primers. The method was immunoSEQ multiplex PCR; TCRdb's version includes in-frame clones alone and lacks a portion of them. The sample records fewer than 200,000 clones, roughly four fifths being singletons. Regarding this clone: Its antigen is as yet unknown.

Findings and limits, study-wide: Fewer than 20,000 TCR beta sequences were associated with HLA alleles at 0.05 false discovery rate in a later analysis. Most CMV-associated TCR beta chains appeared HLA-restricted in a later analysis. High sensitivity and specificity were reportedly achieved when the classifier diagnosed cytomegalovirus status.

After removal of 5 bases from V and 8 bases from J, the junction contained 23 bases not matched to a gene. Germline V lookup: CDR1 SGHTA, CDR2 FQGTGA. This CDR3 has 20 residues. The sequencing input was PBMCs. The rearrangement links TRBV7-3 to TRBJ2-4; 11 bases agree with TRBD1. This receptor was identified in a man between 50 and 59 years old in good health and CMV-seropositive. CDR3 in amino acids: CASSLSGRTGGAGEGHIQYF. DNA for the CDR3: TGTGCCAGCAGCCTAAGCGGCAGGACAGGGGGCGCGGGTGAGGGCCACATTCAGTACTTC.